Listed below are T cell receptor beta chains from one sample, sequenced in a study of blood T cell repertoires in COVID-19. Clones were read by immunoSEQ multiplex PCR, and TCRdb kept only the in-frame ones, dropping some. Of a few hundred thousand clones listed, approximately 89% are singletons. Sequencing input: PBMCs or T cells enriched from blood (not recorded which). These receptors were obtained from a woman aged 30 to 39 who had recovered from COVID-19. Each CDR3 is given with its conserved first and last residue. A D gene is named only where the DNA matches it firmly. A clone size is listed for some rows: how often the clone was seen (once, few, many), or a class if it is expanded.

j_gene	d_gene	v_gene	abundance	CDR3aa	CDR3nt
TRBJ1-3	NA	TRBV30	NA	CAWSRGSSGNTIYF	TGTGCCTGGAGTCGGGGGAGCTCTGGAAACACCATATATTTT
TRBJ1-2	TRBD1	TRBV9	NA	CASSLSRDRGIGYTF	TGTGCCAGCAGCCTTAGCCGGGACAGGGGGATCGGCTACACCTTC
TRBJ2-3	NA	TRBV3-1/TRBV3-2	NA	CASSSAGLPADTQYF	TGTGCCAGCAGCTCGGCGGGACTCCCCGCGGATACGCAGTATTTT
TRBJ2-1	TRBD1	TRBV7-7	once	CASSEIQGSSYNEQFF	TGTGCTAGCAGCGAAATACAGGGGAGCTCCTACAATGAGCAGTTCTTC
TRBJ1-1	TRBD1	TRBV6-5	NA	CASIRRDREIEAFF	TGTGCCAGCATCCGCCGGGACAGGGAAATTGAAGCTTTCTTT
TRBJ2-7	NA	TRBV30	few	CAWGQSSYEQYF	TGTGCCTGGGGACAGTCCTCCTACGAGCAGTACTTC
TRBJ1-3	NA	TRBV11-2	NA	CASSSKSLRDISGNTIYF	TGTGCCAGCAGCTCAAAATCCCTCCGGGATATCTCTGGAAACACCATATATTTT
TRBJ1-4	NA	TRBV7-9	NA	CASNRAGTNEKLFF	TGTGCCAGCAACAGGGCGGGCACTAATGAAAAACTGTTTTTT
TRBJ1-4	NA	TRBV9	NA	CASSVHPAGKLFF	TGTGCCAGCAGCGTACACCCAGCGGGGAAACTGTTTTTT
TRBJ2-2	NA	TRBV28	NA	CASSLPTGPIGELFF	TGTGCCAGCAGCCTCCCGACAGGACCCATCGGGGAGCTGTTTTTT
TRBJ2-1	TRBD2	TRBV2	NA	CAVSLGLAGEQFF	TGTGCCGTCTCTCTCGGGCTAGCGGGAGAGCAGTTCTTC
TRBJ1-5	NA	TRBV5-8	once	CASSLVRGLNQPQHF	TGTGCCAGCAGCTTGGTTAGGGGCCTCAATCAGCCCCAGCATTTT
TRBJ1-1	TRBD1	TRBV11-3	NA	CASSSGQFGTEAFF	TGTGCCAGCAGCTCGGGACAGTTTGGCACTGAAGCTTTCTTT
TRBJ1-2	TRBD1	TRBV19	NA	CASSKDLTGRYGYTF	TGTGCCAGTAGTAAAGACCTGACAGGGAGGTATGGCTACACCTTC